This T cell receptor (beta chain) was sequenced during a study of blood T cell repertoires in COVID-19. Measured with immunoSEQ multiplex PCR; TCRdb has only the in-frame clones, and not every one. The sample lists some 400,000 clones, 90% to 95% seen once, with roughly 0.9% in the top ten. With 1 base clipped from V and 3 bases from J, the junction kept 2 bases outside the gene matches. Germline CDR1 is SEHNR and CDR2 is FQNEAQ (reference sequence). The CDR3 totals 15 residues. V is TRBV7-9 and J is TRBJ1-4; 7 positions match TRBD1. Source material: PBMCs or T cells enriched from blood (not recorded which). The clonotype was recovered from a woman between 40 and 55 years old who had been exposed to COVID-19. Here the CDR3 reads CASSLDRGPNEKLFF. The CDR3 DNA is TGTGCCAGCAGCTTAGACAGGGGCCCTAATGAAAAACTGTTTTTT.